This TCR beta chain is drawn from a study of T-cell reconstitution after alpha-beta-depleted transplantation in children. Study-wide findings and caveats: Surviving thymic progenitors and recipient T cells were the source of high TCRbeta diversity at day 60 in some patients. T-cell counts and diversity were attributed mostly to newly produced T cells one year after transplant. It was reported that alpha-beta T cells came from several hundred expanded graft clones (about two months after transplant).

Researchers prepared the TCRbeta library using unique molecular identifiers, the study reports. TCRdb re-called the PCR reads through MiXCR, storing one row per CDR3 protein. Of around 230,000 distinct CDR3 sequences listed, about 15% are singletons. As to this clonotype: Antigen specificity is unknown.

V dropped 5 bases and J dropped 6; count of bases not matched to a gene: 9. This CDR3 has 14 amino acids. Germline V gene data show CDR1 as SEHNR and CDR2 as FQNEAQ (reference sequence). The origin of this receptor is a male patient aged 2-15 years who had a stem cell transplant for acute lymphoblastic leukemia, so the T cells may come from the graft donor. The specimen was PBMCs, mostly from graft donor cells, collected 360 days after TCRalphabeta/CD19-depleted stem cell transplant. This chain joins TRBV7-9 and TRBJ1-2; 7 bases fit TRBD1. CDR3 coding DNA: TGTGCCAGCAGCCCCGGGACAGTTAGGCATGGCTACACCTTC. Translated: CASSPGTVRHGYTF.